This T cell receptor beta chain was observed in a study of blood T cell repertoires in COVID-19. Authors' analysis steps: Reference gene primer amplification yielded estimated nucleated cell counts. The protocol was immunoSEQ multiplex PCR, while the TCRdb copy is restricted to in-frame clones and leaves out a portion. V, J and clone size are taken as reported in that table, and D and trimming were inferred from the DNA itself. The table has fewer than 50,000 clones, around 80% seen once. As to this clone: The junction departs from the called germline gene at one end, perhaps through a read error.

Sequenced sample: peripheral blood. The TCR was taken from an elderly man with acute or convalescent COVID-19.

The CDR3 nucleotides are TGCGCCAGCACCTTGGGCGGGAGGAACTCCTACGAGCAGTACTTC. This gives the protein CASTLGGRNSYEQYF. The chain carries TRBV5-1 and TRBJ2-7; 8 bases are a match to TRBD2. The germline gives CDR1 SGHRS, CDR2 YFSETQ. The CDR3 sequence is 15 residues long.